This T cell receptor (beta chain) was sequenced for a study of Graves' ophthalmopathy and Graves' hyperthyroidism. This clonotype was recorded at least ten times. Trimming removed 3 bases from V and 5 bases from J, with 13 bases in between. Looked up from germline, CDR1 is LNHDA and CDR2 is SQIVND (reference sequence). The CDR3 spans 15 residues. The sequenced template was RNA, covering the TCR beta CDR3 region. RT-PCR was first run with HTBI primers, then multiplex PCR in a second round. A single record per CDR3 protein comes from TCRdb applying MiXCR to the multiplex PCR reads. This sample has roughly 400,000 distinct CDR3 sequences, with approximately 15% found just once.

This TCR was sampled from a woman in her late teens or twenties with stable Graves' hyperthyroidism. The sequenced sample consisted of peripheral blood. The chain recombines TRBV19 with TRBJ2-2; D is possibly TRBD2 (6 bases). CDR3 in amino acids: CASSIHGTLTGELFF. DNA for the CDR3: TGTGCCAGTAGTATTCACGGGACTCTGACCGGGGAGCTGTTTTTT. Drawing the rest from reference TRBV19 and TRBJ2-2, the complete variable domain is DGGITQSPKYLFRKEGQNVTLSCEQNLNHDAMYWYRQDPGQGLRLIYYSQIVNDFQKGDIAEGYSVSREKKESFPLTVTSAQKNPTAFYLCASSIHGTLTGELFFGEGSRLTVL.